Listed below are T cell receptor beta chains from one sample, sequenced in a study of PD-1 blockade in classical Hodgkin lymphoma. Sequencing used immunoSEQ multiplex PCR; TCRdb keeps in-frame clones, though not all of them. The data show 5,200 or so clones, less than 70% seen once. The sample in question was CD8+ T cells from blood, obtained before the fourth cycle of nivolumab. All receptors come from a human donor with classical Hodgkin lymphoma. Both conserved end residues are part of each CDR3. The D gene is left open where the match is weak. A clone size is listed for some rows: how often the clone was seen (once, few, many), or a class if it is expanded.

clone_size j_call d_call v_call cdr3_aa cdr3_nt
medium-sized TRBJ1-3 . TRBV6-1 CASSERSEISGNTIYF TGTGCCAGCAGTGAAAGATCCGAGATCTCTGGAAACACCATATATTTT
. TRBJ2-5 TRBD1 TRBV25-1 CASSAVQGVQTQYF TGTGCCAGCAGTGCTGTACAGGGGGTACAGACCCAGTACTTC
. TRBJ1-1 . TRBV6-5 CASSYTYLPGYTEAFF TGTGCCAGCAGTTACACCTACTTGCCCGGGTACACTGAAGCTTTCTTT
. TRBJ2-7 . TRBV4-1 CASSQVKTDDEQYF TGCGCCAGCAGCCAAGTTAAAACGGACGACGAGCAGTACTTC
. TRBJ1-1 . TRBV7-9 CASSLVSFPQAFF TGTGCCAGCAGCTTAGTTTCCTTTCCGCAAGCTTTCTTT
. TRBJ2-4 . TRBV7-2 CASSLGPAAQAKNIQYF TGTGCCAGCAGCTTGGGTCCAGCAGCCCAAGCCAAAAACATTCAGTACTTC
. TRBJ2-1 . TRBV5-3 CASSLVGNSNEQFF TGTGCCAGCAGCTTGGTCGGGAATAGCAATGAGCAGTTCTTC
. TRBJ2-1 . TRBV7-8 CASSPHGGGDNEQFF TGTGCCAGCAGCCCCCACGGCGGGGGCGACAATGAGCAGTTCTTC
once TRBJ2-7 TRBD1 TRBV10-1 CASSEGTVREQYF TGCGCCAGCAGTGAGGGGACAGTACGGGAGCAGTACTTC
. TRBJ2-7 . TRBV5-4 CASSGFPDYEQYF TGTGCCAGCAGCGGGTTCCCAGATTACGAGCAGTACTTC
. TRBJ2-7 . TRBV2 CASSPGYYEQYF TGTGCCAGCAGCCCAGGGTACTACGAGCAGTACTTC
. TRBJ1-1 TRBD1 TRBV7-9 CASSSIGGTGNTEAFF TGTGCCAGCAGCTCTATTGGGGGGACAGGGAACACTGAAGCTTTCTTT
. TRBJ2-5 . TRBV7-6 CASSLEPVQLETQYF TGTGCCAGCAGCTTAGAACCCGTTCAGCTAGAGACCCAGTACTTC
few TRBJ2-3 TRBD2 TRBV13 CASSPHGRGKYPDTQYF TGTGCCAGCAGCCCGCACGGGAGGGGAAAGTATCCAGATACGCAGTATTTT
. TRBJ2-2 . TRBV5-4 CASSLSAAENTGELFF TGTGCCAGCAGCTTGTCTGCGGCAGAGAACACCGGGGAGCTGTTTTTT
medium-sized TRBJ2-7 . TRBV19 CASSIIGLWDEQYF TGTGCCAGTAGTATTATAGGTTTATGGGACGAGCAGTACTTC